This record concerns one TCR beta chain sequence. The repertoire was sequenced with immunoSEQ multiplex PCR; TCRdb's copy has only in-frame clones and lacks some. The sample carries 2 million to 2.5 million clones, 85% to 95% recorded once. The sample originates from a study of shared clonotypes between healthy human individuals. About the research overall: The study used three CD4 naive, three CD4 memory, two CD8 naive and one CD8 memory plate per donor.

The germline V and J ends were trimmed by 2 bases and 8 bases, with 10 bases remaining between them. The CDR3 loop spans 13 amino acids. CDR1 MDHEN and CDR2 SYDVKM come from the germline V gene. The sequence was obtained from a man younger than 35 in good health. Some clones in this sample may be carry-over from other donors' samples. Sequenced input: naive CD4+ T cells from PBMCs. The subset is: CD45RA+ positively selected. V usage is TRBV28 and J usage is TRBJ2-1, with a tentative D call TRBD1 (5 bases). The CDR3 is CASSLDSYDEQFF. CDR3 nucleotides: TGTGCCAGCAGTTTAGACAGTTACGATGAGCAGTTCTTC.